The subject of this entry is one T cell receptor beta chain. The antigen is undetermined. Sequenced by immunoSEQ multiplex PCR; TCRdb stores in-frame clones only, minus some. The top ten hold 4% to 5% of the sample, which has approximately 62,000 clones, around 80% seen once. CDR3 length equals 15 residues. V was pared by 1 base and J by 10 bases, with 7 bases of the junction left unmatched. CDR1 is SQVTM and CDR2 is ANQGSEA in the germline V gene. This sample was included in a study of a mutant IDH1 vaccine in newly diagnosed glioma. Study at large: Week 35 was safety follow-up visit V12; week 47 was end-of-study visit V13.

Time point: week 35, safety follow-up. All doses held 300 ug of mutant IDH1 20-mer peptide, with topical imiquimod. The sequence came from a man aged 30 to 45 with glioma. The specimen was PBMCs, collected from a glioma patient whose treatment included an IDH1 peptide vaccine. This chain uses TRBV29-1 with TRBJ2-3, with 14 bases identical to TRBD2. CDR3 nucleotides: TGCAGCGTTGAAGGACTAGCGGGGGGGCCAGGAGCGCAGTATTTT. Translation: CSVEGLAGGPGAQYF.